This T cell receptor (beta chain) was retrieved from a study of T cells in Graves' hyperthyroidism and ophthalmopathy. The hyperthyroidism was newly diagnosed and had lasted under 2 months; the patients were aged 18 to 65. Exclusion followed for patients with uncontrolled infection, other autoimmune disease, pregnancy or lactation. This CDR3 is 16 amino acids long. Germline trimming cut 2 bases from V and 2 bases from J; bases unmatched to any gene: 6. The germline gives CDR1 MGHRA, CDR2 YSYEKL. Using RNA transcripts as the source, TCR beta CDR3 regions were amplified. RT-PCR in the first round (using the HTBI primer set) targeted the TCR CDR3. MiXCR, applied by TCRdb to the multiplex PCR reads, yields one record per CDR3 protein. The table has approximately 210,000 distinct CDR3 sequences, roughly a sixth seen once.

The chain joins TRBV4-1 to TRBJ2-7, with TRBD2 matching 10 bases. The sample was blood. The TCR sequence derives from a man in his fifties or sixties with Graves' hyperthyroidism. The CDR3 loop is CASSQSASGGTYEQYF. The CDR3 coding sequence is TGCGCCAGCAGCCAAAGCGCTAGCGGGGGTACCTACGAGCAGTACTTC.